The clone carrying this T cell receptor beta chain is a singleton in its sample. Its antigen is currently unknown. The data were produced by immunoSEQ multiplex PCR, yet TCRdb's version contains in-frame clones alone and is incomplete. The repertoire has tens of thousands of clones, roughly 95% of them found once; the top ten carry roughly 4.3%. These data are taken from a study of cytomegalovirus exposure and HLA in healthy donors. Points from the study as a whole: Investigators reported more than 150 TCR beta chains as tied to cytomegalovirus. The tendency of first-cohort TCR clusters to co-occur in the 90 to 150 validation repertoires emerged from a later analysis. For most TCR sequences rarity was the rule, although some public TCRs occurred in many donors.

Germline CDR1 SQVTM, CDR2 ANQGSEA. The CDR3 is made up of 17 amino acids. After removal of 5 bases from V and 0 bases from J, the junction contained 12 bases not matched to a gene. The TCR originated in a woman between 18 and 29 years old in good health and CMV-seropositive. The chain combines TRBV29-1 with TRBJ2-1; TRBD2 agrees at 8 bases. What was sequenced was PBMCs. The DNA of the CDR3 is TGCAGCGTTCTTGGTTACAGCGGGAGCAGCTCCTACAATGAGCAGTTCTTC. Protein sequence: CSVLGYSGSSSYNEQFF.